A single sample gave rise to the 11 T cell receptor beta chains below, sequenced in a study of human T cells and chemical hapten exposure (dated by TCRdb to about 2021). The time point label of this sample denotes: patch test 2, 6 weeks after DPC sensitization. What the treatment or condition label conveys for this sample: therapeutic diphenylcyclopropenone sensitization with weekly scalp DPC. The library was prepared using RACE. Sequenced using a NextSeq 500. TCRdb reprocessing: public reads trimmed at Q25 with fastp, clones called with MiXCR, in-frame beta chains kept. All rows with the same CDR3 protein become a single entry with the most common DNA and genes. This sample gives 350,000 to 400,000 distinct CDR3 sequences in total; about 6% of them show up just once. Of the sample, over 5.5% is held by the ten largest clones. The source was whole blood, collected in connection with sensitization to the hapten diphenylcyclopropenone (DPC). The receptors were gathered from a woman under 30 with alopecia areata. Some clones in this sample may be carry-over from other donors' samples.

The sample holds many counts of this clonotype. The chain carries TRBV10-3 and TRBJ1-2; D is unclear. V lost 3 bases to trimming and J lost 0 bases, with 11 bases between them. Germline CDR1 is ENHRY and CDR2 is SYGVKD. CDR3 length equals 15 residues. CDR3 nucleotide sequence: TGTGCCATCAGTGACCAGGTTTCTCCTAACTATGGCTACACCTTC. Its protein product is CAISDQVSPNYGYTF.

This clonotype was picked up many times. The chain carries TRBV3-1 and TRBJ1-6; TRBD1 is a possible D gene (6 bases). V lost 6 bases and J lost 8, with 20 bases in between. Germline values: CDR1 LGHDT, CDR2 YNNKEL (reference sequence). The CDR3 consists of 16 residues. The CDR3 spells CASRKGALGADSPLHF. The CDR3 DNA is TGTGCCAGCAGGAAAGGGGCGCTGGGGGCGGATTCACCCCTCCACTTT.

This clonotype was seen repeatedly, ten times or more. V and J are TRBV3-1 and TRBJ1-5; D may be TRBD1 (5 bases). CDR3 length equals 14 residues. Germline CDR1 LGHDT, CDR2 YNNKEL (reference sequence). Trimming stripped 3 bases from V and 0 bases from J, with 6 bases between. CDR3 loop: CASSQGDSNQPQHF. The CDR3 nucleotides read TGTGCCAGCAGCCAGGGGGATAGCAATCAGCCCCAGCATTTT.

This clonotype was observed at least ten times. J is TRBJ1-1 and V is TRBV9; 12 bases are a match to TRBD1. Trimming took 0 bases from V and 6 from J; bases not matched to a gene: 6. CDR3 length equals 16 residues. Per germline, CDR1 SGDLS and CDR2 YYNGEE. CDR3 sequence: CASSVAGQGASAEAFF. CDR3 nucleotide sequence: TGTGCCAGCAGCGTAGCGGGACAGGGGGCTTCCGCTGAAGCTTTCTTT.

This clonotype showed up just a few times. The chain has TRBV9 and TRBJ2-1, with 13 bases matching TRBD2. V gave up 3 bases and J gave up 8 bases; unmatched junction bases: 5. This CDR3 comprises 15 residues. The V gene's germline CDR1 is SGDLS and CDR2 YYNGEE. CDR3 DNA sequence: TGTGCCAGCAGCGCGGGGACTAGCGGGGTTTATGAGCAGTTCTTC. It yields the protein CASSAGTSGVYEQFF.

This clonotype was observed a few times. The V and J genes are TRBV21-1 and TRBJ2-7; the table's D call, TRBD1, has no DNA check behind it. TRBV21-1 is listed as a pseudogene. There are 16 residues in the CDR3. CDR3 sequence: CASSIRRRRGGYEQYF. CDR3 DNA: TGTGCCAGCAGCATCCGAAGGCGCAGGGGTGGTTACGAGCAGTACTTC.

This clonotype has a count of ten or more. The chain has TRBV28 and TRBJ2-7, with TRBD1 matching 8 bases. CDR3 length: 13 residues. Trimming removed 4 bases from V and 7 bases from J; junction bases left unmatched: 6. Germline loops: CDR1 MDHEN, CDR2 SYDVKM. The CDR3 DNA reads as TGTGCCAGCAGTTCCGGACAGGGTGAAGAGCAGTACTTC. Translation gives CASSSGQGEEQYF.

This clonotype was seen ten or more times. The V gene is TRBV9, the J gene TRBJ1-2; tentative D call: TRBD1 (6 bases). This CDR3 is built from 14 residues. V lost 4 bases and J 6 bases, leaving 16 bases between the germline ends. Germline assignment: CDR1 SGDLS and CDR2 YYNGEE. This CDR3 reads CASSRLGGAHGYTF. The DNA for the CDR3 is TGTGCCAGCAGCCGCTTAGGGGGGGCTCATGGCTACACCTTC.

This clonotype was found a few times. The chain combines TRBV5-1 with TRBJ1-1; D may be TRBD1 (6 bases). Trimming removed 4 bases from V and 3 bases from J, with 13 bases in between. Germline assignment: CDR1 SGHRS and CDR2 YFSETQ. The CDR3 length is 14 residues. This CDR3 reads CASSPTWGHTEAFF. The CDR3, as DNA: TGCGCCAGCAGCCCCACATGGGGGCACACTGAAGCTTTCTTT.

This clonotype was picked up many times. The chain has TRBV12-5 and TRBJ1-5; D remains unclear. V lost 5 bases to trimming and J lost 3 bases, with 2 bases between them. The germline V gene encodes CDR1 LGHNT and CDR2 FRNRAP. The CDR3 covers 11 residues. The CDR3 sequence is CASGNNQPQHF. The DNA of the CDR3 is TGTGCTAGTGGTAACAATCAGCCCCAGCATTTT.

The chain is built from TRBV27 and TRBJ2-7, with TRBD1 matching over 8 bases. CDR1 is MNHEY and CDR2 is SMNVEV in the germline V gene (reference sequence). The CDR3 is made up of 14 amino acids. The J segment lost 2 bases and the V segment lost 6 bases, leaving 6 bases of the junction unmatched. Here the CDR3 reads CASSKGQAPYEQYF. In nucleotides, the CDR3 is TGTGCCAGCAGCAAGGGACAGGCACCCTACGAGCAGTACTTC.